These 13 T cell receptor beta chains came from one sample sequenced in a study of blood T cell repertoires in COVID-19 (dated by TCRdb to 2020 to 2022). Receptor libraries were prepared by the immunoSEQ multiplex PCR assay. TCRdb provides this immuneACCESS table in a form limited to in-frame rearrangements. Some clones are lacking; in checked studies, under half of them reflect an unresolved V gene, and why the rest are absent is not known. Recorded for this sample are about 20,000 clones; 70% to 90% of them occurred a single time. Less than 40% of the sample goes to the ten largest clones. Sequenced input: peripheral blood. The receptor set was obtained from a human donor with active COVID-19. The donor label of this sample is uncertain.

The chain combines TRBV18 with TRBJ2-2; no definite D call. The CDR3 totals 12 residues. V was clipped by 5 bases and J by 7 bases, with 8 bases between them. Germline loops: CDR1 KGHSH, CDR2 LQKENI. Here the CDR3 DNA reads TGTGCCAGCTCATCGTATCGCGGGGAGCTGTTTTTT. It translates to CASSSYRGELFF.

The chain combines TRBV7-9 with TRBJ2-1, with TRBD2 matching 8 bases. The CDR3 spans 16 residues. Trimming took 6 bases from V and 7 from J; bases not matched to a gene: 14. Per the germline V gene, CDR1 is SEHNR and CDR2 is FQNEAQ (reference sequence). This CDR3 reads CASRPRDGRGLNEQFF. The DNA for the CDR3 is TGTGCCAGCAGGCCTCGGGACGGGAGGGGTCTGAATGAGCAGTTCTTC.

V and J are TRBV28 and TRBJ2-7; a weak D match, TRBD1 (5 bases). The CDR3 covers 15 residues. Trimming shortened V by 5 bases and J by 2 bases, and 16 bases separated the two germline ends. CDR1 is MDHEN and CDR2 is SYDVKM in the germline V gene. CDR3 in DNA: TGTGCCAGCAGTCCCCGACAGTCTCGGGCCTACGAGCAGTACTTC. It yields the protein CASSPRQSRAYEQYF.

The chain is built from TRBV12-3 or TRBV12-4 and TRBJ2-7; weak D call: TRBD1 (6 bases). V was cut by 11 bases and J by 0 bases, with 11 bases left in between. This CDR3 is 12 amino acids long. In DNA, the CDR3 is TGTGCCTGGACAGATTTCTCCTACGAGCAGTACTTC. It encodes CAWTDFSYEQYF.

This chain links TRBV29-1 with TRBJ2-2, with D perhaps TRBD1 (6 bases). Between the trimmed V and J ends, which lost 7 bases and 4 bases, there was a span of 16 bases. CDR3 length: 14 amino acids. The V gene's germline CDR1 is SQVTM and CDR2 ANQGSEA. Here the CDR3 reads CSGWTARGTGELFF. CDR3 nucleotides: TGCAGCGGTTGGACAGCCCGTGGCACCGGGGAGCTGTTTTTT.

The chain joins TRBV5-1 to TRBJ1-2; a weak D match, TRBD1 (5 bases). Trimming stripped 4 bases from V and 8 bases from J, with 18 bases between. This CDR3 spans 14 amino acids. Germline CDR1 is SGHRS and CDR2 is YFSETQ. CDR3 nucleotides: TGCGCCAGCAGCCCGACAGATCCTGAGGAGGGCTACACCTTC. This translates into CASSPTDPEEGYTF.

The chain couples TRBV3-1 (or the pseudogene TRBV3-2) to TRBJ2-1, with 9 nucleotides matching TRBD2. Trimming cost V 0 bases and J 4 bases; bases outside gene matches: 1. The CDR3 has 15 amino acids. CDR1 is LGHDT, CDR2 YNNKEL, per germline (reference sequence). CDR3 sequence: CASSQEAGGYNEQFF. For the CDR3, the DNA is TGTGCCAGCAGCCAAGAGGCGGGAGGGTACAATGAGCAGTTCTTC.

V and J are TRBV7-2 and TRBJ2-3, with 7 bases lining up with TRBD1. The CDR3 is 14 residues long. V dropped 5 bases and J dropped 3; count of bases not matched to a gene: 5. The V gene's germline CDR1 is SGHTA and CDR2 FQGNSA. CDR3 bases: TGTGCCAGCAGCATAGACAGGGTAACAGATACGCAGTATTTT. Its translation: CASSIDRVTDTQYF.

CDR3 DNA sequence: TGTGCCAGCAGTGATGCGACAGGGGGAAGAGAAAAACTGTTTTTT. Translating gives CASSDATGGREKLFF. The rearrangement joins TRBV6-1 to TRBJ1-4; 9 positions agree with TRBD1. The germline V gene encodes CDR1 MNHNS and CDR2 SASEGT. This CDR3 has 15 residues. J was trimmed by 8 bases and V by 3 bases; bases with no gene match: 7.

This clone was counted only a few times. The chain has TRBV7-6 and TRBJ2-7; TRBD2 aligns across 9 bases. The CDR3 totals 18 residues. Germline trimming cut 1 base from V and 5 bases from J; bases unmatched to any gene: 15. CDR1 and CDR2 (germline): SGHVS, FNYEAQ. CDR3 DNA: TGTGCCAGCAGCTTAGACAGTCGGGGTCTAGCGGGAAGGAACGAGCAGTACTTC. This sequence encodes CASSLDSRGLAGRNEQYF.

V usage is TRBV7-9 and J usage is TRBJ1-1, with D possibly matching TRBD1 (5 bases). Trimming left V 1 base short and J 0 bases short, with 18 bases between. Germline assignment: CDR1 SEHNR and CDR2 FQNEAQ (reference sequence). The CDR3 is 18 residues long. CDR3 nucleotide sequence: TGTGCCAGCAGCTTAGATCCGGGGGGTGGGGCAGTGAACACTGAAGCTTTCTTT. Amino acids: CASSLDPGGGAVNTEAFF.

This chain uses TRBV28 with TRBJ1-5; tentative D call: TRBD1 (6 bases). The germline CDR1 and CDR2 sequences are MDHEN and SYDVKM. The CDR3 has 12 amino acids. The V end lost 8 bases, the J end lost 4 bases, and 9 bases lay between the germline ends. The CDR3 DNA follows: TGTGCCAGCGGCGACAGGAATCAGCCCCAGCATTTT. Protein product: CASGDRNQPQHF.

The V call is TRBV11-3, the J call TRBJ2-4; no firm D call. The ends were cut back, 5 bases at V and 0 bases at J, with 8 bases in the middle. Germline values: CDR1 SGHNT, CDR2 YENEEA. The CDR3 has 14 amino acids. This CDR3 is CASSPGLAKNIQYF. The CDR3 bases are TGTGCCAGCAGCCCTGGGCTAGCCAAAAACATTCAGTACTTC.